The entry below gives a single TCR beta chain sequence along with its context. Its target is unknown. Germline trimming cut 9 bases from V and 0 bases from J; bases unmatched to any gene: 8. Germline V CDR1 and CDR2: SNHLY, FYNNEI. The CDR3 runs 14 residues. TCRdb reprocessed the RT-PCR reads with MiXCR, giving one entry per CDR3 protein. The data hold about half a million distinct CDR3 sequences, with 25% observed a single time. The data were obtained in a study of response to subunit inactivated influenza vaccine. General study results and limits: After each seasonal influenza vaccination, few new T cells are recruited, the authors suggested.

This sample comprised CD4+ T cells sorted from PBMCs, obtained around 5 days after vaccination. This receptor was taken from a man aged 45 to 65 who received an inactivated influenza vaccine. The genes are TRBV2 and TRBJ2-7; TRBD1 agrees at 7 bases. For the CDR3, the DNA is TGTGCCAGTAAAGGACAGGCGTTCTCCTACGAGCAGTACTTC. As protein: CASKGQAFSYEQYF.